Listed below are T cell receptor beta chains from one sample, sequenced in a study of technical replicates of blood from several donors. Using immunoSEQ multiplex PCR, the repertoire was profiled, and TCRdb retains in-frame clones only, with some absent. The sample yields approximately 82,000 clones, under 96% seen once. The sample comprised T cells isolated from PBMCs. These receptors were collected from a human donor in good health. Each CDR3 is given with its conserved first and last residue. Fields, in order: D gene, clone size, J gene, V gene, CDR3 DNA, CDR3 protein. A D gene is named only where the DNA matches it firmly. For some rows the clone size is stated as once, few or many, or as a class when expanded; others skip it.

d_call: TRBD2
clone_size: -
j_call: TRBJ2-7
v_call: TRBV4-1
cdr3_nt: TGCGCCAGCAGCCGGGGACTAGCGGGATATCCCCCCTACGAGCAGTACTTC
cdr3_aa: CASSRGLAGYPPYEQYF

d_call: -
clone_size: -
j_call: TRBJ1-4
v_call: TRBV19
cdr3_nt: TGTGCCAGTAGGCAGGGAAGGTTTGAAAAACTGTTTTTT
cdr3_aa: CASRQGRFEKLFF

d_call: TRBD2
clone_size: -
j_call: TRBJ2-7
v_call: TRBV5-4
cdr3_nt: TGTGCCAGCAGCCTCCTGACTAGCGGGAGACCAGTGGTCCACGAGCAGTACTTC
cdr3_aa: CASSLLTSGRPVVHEQYF

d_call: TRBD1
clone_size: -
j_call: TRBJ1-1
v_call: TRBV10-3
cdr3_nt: TGTGCCTCCTCCTCCGGGACAGGGGGCACTGAAGCTTTCTTT
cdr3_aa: CASSSGTGGTEAFF

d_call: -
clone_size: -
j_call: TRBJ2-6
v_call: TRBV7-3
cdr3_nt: TGTGCCAGCAGCTTGACATCTGGGGCCAACGTCCTGACTTTC
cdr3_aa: CASSLTSGANVLTF

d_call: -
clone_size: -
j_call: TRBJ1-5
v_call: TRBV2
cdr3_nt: TGTGCCAGCAGTACACTAACCGCCAGCAATCAGCCCCAGCATTTT
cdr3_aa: CASSTLTASNQPQHF

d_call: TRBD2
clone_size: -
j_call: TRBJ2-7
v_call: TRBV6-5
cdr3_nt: TGTGCCAGCAGTTACGGGTCGGCGGGAGTGAAGTACGAGCAGTACTTC
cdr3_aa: CASSYGSAGVKYEQYF

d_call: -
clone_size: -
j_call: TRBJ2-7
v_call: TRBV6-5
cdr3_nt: TGTGCCAGCAGTTACTCTCAGGCGTACTACGAGCAGTACTTC
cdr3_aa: CASSYSQAYYEQYF

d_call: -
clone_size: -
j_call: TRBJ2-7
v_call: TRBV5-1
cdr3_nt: TGCGCCAGCAGCTTGGCCGGCGAGCAGTACTTC
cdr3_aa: CASSLAGEQYF

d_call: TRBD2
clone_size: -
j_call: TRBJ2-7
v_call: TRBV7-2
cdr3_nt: TGTGCCAGCAGCTTAGCCAGCGGGAGACTCGACGAGCAGTACTTC
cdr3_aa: CASSLASGRLDEQYF

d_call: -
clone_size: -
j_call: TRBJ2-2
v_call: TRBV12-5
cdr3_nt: TGTGCTAGTGGCCAACAGGGATCCACCGGGGAGCTGTTTTTT
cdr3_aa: CASGQQGSTGELFF

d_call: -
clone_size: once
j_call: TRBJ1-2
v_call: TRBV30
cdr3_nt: TGTGCCTGTCAACCACAGGGTCACTATGGCTACACCTTC
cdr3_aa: CACQPQGHYGYTF

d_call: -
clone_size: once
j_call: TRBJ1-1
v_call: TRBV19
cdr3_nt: TGTGCCAGTAGGGGTCAGGGGAGCACTGAAGCTTTCTTT
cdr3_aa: CASRGQGSTEAFF

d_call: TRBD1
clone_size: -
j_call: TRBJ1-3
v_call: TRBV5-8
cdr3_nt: TGTGCCAGCAGCTTGGTGACAGGGGTTGGAAACACCATATATTTT
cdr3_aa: CASSLVTGVGNTIYF

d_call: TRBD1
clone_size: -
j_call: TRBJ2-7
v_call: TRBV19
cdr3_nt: TGTGCCAGTACCCTCACCGGGACAGGGGTCTACGAGCAGTACTTC
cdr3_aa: CASTLTGTGVYEQYF

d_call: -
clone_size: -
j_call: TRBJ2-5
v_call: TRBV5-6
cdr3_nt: TGTGCCAGCAGCTTTTTGCTACCGGTTTGGGCAGGCCAAGAGACCCAGTACTTC
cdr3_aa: CASSFLLPVWAGQETQYF

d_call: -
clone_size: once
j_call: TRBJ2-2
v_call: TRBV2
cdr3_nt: TGTGCCAGCAGTGTCAGTACCGGGGAGCTGTTTTTT
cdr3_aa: CASSVSTGELFF

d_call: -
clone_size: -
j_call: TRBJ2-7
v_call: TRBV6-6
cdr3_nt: TGTGCCAGCAGTTACTTCGGAGTATGGAACGAGCAGTACTTC
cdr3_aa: CASSYFGVWNEQYF

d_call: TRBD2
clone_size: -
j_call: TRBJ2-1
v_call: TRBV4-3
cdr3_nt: TGCGCCAGCAGCCAAGTTCAGGCCCGGACTAGCGGGCAGTTCTTC
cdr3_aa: CASSQVQARTSGQFF

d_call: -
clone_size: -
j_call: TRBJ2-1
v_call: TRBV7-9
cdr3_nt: TGTGCCAGCAGCTTAGTTGGCGGGACCTTCAATGAGCAGTTCTTC
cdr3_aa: CASSLVGGTFNEQFF

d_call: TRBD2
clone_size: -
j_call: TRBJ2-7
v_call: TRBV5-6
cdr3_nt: TGTGCCAGCAGCTTGGGACTGGCGGGAGGTTGGGAGCAGTACTTC
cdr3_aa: CASSLGLAGGWEQYF

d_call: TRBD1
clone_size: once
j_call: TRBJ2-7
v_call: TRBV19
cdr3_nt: TGTGCCAGTAGTACCTTGGGACAGGGCCACGAGCAGTACTTC
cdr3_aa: CASSTLGQGHEQYF

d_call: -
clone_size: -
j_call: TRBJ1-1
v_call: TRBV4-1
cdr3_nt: TGCGCCAGCAGCCAACTGGATGGCTTTCAGGGGAGGAACACTGAAGCTTTCTTT
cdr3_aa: CASSQLDGFQGRNTEAFF

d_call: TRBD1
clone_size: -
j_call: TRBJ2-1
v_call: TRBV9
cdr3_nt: TGTGCCAGCAGCTCCGGATTTCCGGGACAGGGGATTTCCTACAATGAGCAGTTCTTC
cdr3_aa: CASSSGFPGQGISYNEQFF

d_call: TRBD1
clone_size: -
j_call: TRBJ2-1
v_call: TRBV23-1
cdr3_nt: TGCGCCAGCAGGTCCGGGACAGGCATCGGAGATGAGCAGTTCTTC
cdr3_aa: CASRSGTGIGDEQFF

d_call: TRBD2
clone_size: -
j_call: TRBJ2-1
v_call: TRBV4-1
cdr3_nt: TGCGCCAGCAGCCAAGAACCGGCGGGAGCTGAGCATAGTGAGCAGTTCTTC
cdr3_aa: CASSQEPAGAEHSEQFF

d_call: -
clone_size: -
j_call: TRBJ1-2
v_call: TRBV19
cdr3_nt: TGTGCCAGTAGTGAGACGGGTGCTAACTATGGCTACACCTTC
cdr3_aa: CASSETGANYGYTF

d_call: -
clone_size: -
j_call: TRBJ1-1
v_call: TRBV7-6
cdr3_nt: TGTGCCAGCAGCTTAGTTGACGGACTAAAGGGTACTGAAGCTTTCTTT
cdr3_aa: CASSLVDGLKGTEAFF

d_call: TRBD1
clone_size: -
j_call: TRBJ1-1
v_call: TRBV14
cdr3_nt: TGTGCCAGCAGGCAACAGGGGGTCACCACTGAAGCTTTCTTT
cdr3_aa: CASRQQGVTTEAFF

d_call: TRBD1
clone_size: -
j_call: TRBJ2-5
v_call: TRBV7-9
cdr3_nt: TGTGCCAGCAGCCCAAGGGACAGGGGGCGGGAGACCCAGTACTTC
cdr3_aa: CASSPRDRGRETQYF

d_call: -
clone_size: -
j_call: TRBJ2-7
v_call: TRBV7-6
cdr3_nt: TGTGCCAGCAGCTTAGGGACAACCACCGAGCAGTACTTC
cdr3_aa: CASSLGTTTEQYF

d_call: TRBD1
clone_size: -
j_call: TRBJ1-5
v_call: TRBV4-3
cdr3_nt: TGCGCCAGCAGCCAAGAAAGGGACAGGGAGATGGGTCAGCCCCAGCATTTT
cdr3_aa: CASSQERDREMGQPQHF

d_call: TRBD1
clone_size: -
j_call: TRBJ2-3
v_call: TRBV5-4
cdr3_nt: TGTGCCAGCTCAGCCGTGACAGGGAGCACAGATACGCAGTATTTT
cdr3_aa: CASSAVTGSTDTQYF

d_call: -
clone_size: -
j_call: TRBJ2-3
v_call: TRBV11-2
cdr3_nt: TGTGCCAGCAGCTTAGGAGGGAGTACGCAGTATTTT
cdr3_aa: CASSLGGSTQYF

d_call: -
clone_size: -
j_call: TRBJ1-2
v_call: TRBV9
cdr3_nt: TGTGCCAGCAGCGCATTAGGGACTACTCCTAACTATGGCTACACCTTC
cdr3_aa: CASSALGTTPNYGYTF

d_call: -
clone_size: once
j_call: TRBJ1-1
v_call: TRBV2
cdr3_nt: TGTGCCAGCAGTGAAGGTCAGGGTTGGAAAGCTTTCTTT
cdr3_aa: CASSEGQGWKAFF

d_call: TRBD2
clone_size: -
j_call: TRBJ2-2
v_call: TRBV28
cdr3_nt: TGTGCCAGCAGTCCCTTTAGTGATAGCGGGAGTAAGGACACCGGGGAGCTGTTTTTT
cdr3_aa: CASSPFSDSGSKDTGELFF

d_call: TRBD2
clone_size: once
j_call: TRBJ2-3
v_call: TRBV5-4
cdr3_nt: TGTGCCAGCAGCGCTGGCCTTACTAGCGGGAGCCTCGCAGATACGCAGTATTTT
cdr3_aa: CASSAGLTSGSLADTQYF

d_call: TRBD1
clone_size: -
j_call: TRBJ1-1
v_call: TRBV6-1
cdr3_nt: TGTGCCAGCAGTGACGGGACAGGGTTTGGTCGTATGTACACTGAAGCTTTCTTT
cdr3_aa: CASSDGTGFGRMYTEAFF

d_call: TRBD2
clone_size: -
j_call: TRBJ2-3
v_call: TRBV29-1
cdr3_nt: TGCAGCGTTGAAGAGTTAGCGGGGCCGGGGGCGCAGTATTTT
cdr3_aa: CSVEELAGPGAQYF

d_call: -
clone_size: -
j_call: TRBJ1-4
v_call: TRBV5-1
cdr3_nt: TGCGCCAGCAGCTTGGGACATAATGAAAAACTGTTTTTT
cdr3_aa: CASSLGHNEKLFF

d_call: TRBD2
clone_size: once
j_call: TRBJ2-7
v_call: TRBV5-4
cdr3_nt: TGTGCCAGCAGCCCCGCCTTAGCGGGAGGATTCCACGAGCAGTACTTC
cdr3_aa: CASSPALAGGFHEQYF

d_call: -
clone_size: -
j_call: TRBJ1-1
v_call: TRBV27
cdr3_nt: TGTGCCAGCAGTGGGGGCAGGGAGTACACTGAAGCTTTCTTT
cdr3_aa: CASSGGREYTEAFF

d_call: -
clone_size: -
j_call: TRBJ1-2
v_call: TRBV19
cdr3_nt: TGTGCCAGTAGTCCAACAGGCGAGGACTATGGCTACACCTTC
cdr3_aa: CASSPTGEDYGYTF

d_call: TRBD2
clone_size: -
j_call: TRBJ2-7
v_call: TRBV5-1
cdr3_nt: TGCGCCAGCAGCTCGGGACTAGCGGGAATTGGAGAGCAGTACTTC
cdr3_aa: CASSSGLAGIGEQYF